This T cell receptor beta chain was retrieved from a study of cytomegalovirus exposure and HLA in healthy donors. Study findings and constraints: Among immune exposure information, only CMV serostatus was available. Rates of TCR association differed by HLA locus in a later analysis, with DRB1 highest and HLA-C lowest. Per a later analysis, approximately 16,000 TCR beta sequences showed association with HLA alleles at 0.05 false discovery rate. An analysis done earlier found most TCR beta V segments productive about 90% or about 30% of the time.

On this clone itself: No antigen is known for it.

Germline values: CDR1 SQVTM, CDR2 ANQGSEA. V lost 4 bases to trimming and J lost 3 bases; unmatched junction nucleotides: 1. CDR3 length equals 12 residues. The PCR made use of 60 Vbeta and 13 Jbeta primers. Profiling relied on immunoSEQ multiplex PCR, and the TCRdb table lists in-frame clones only, not all of them. The sample lists fewer than 70,000 clones, approximately 80% seen once, with around 1.5% in the top ten. The source is a middle-aged man in good health and CMV-seronegative. This sequence joins TRBV29-1 and TRBJ2-7, with 9 bases that match TRBD2. Input material: PBMCs. The CDR3 loop is CSVALAGYEQYF. CDR3 DNA: TGCAGCGTTGCACTAGCGGGCTACGAGCAGTACTTC.